This TCR beta chain was documented in a study of glioma-infiltrating T cells after dendritic cell vaccination. Study-level background: Autologous tumor lysate-pulsed dendritic cell vaccination was given between the early 2000s and the early 2010s.

Time point noted: after dendritic cell vaccination, including at tumor progression/relapse. This CDR3 has 16 amino acids. Germline V gives CDR1 SGHTA, CDR2 FQGTGA. V was cut by 5 bases and J by 3 bases, with 16 bases left in between. The assay was immunoSEQ multiplex PCR, and TCRdb's table has in-frame clones only and misses some. The sample has about 94,000 clones, 80% seen once; the top ten hold approximately 5.4%. General study findings and limits: Few patients contributed both blood and tumor specimens.

As regards this clone: Antigen unknown.

The sequence derives from a human donor with glioblastoma. V and J are TRBV7-3 and TRBJ2-2, with D possibly TRBD2 on 5 matching bases. The material was blood, obtained after dendritic cell vaccination. The chain's CDR3 is CASSPILGLHTGELFF. CDR3 nucleotide sequence: TGTGCCAGCAGCCCGATACTAGGTCTCCACACCGGGGAGCTGTTTTTT.